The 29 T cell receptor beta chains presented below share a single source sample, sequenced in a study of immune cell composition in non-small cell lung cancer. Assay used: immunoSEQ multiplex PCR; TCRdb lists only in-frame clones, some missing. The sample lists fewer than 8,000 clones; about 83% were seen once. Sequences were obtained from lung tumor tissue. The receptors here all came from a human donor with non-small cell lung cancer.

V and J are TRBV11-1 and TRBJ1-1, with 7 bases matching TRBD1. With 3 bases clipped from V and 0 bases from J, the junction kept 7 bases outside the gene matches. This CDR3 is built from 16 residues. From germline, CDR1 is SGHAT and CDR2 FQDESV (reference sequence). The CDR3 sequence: CASSLTGNQMNTEAFF. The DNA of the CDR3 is TGTGCCAGCAGCTTGACAGGGAATCAGATGAACACTGAAGCTTTCTTT.

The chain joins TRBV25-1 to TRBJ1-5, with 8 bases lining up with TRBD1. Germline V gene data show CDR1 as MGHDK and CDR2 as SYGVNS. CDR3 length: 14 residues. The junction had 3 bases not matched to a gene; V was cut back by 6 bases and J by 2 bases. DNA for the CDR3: TGTGCCAGCAGCCCAGGGGGCGGCAATCAGCCCCAGCATTTT. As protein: CASSPGGGNQPQHF.

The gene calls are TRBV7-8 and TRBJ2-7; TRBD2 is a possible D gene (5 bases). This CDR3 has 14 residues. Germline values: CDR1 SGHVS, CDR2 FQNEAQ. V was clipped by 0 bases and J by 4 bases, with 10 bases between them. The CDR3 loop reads CASSLARVRYEQYF. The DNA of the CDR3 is TGTGCCAGCAGCTTAGCGAGGGTTCGGTACGAGCAGTACTTC.

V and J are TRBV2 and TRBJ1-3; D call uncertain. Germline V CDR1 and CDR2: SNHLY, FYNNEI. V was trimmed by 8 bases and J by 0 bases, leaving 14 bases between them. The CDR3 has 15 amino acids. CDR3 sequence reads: CASLLSPFSGNTIYF. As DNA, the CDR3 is TGTGCCAGCCTACTGAGCCCTTTCTCTGGAAACACCATATATTTT. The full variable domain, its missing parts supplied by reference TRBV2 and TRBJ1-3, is EPEVTQTPSHQVTQMGQEVILRCVPISNHLYFYWYRQILGQKVEFLVSFYNNEISEKSEIFDDQFSVERPDGSNFTLKIRSTKLEDSAMYFCASLLSPFSGNTIYFGEGSWLTVV.

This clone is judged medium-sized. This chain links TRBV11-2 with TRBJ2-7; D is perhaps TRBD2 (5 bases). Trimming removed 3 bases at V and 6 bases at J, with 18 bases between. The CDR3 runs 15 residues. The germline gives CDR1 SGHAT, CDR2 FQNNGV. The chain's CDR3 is CASSFLSIAEAEQYF. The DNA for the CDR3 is TGTGCCAGCAGCTTCCTTTCTATTGCGGAGGCCGAGCAGTACTTC.

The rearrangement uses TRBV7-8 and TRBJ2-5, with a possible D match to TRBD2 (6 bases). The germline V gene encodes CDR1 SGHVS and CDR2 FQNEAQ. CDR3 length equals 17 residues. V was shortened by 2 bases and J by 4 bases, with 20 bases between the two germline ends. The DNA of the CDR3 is TGTGCCAGCAGCTTAAGTTTGGGGGGTACACCCGGAGAGACCCAGTACTTC. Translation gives CASSLSLGGTPGETQYF.

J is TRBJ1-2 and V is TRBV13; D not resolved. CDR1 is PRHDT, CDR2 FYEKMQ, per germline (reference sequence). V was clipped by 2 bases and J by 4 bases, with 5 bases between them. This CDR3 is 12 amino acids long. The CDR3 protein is CASSLRSYGYTF. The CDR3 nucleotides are TGTGCCAGCAGCTTACGTTCCTATGGCTACACCTTC.

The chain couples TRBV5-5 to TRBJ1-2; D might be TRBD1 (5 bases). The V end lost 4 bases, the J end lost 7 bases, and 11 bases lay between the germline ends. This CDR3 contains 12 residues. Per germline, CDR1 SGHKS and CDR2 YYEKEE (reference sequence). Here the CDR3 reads CASSIRTSGYTF. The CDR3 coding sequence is TGTGCCAGCAGCATCAGGACAAGTGGCTACACCTTC.

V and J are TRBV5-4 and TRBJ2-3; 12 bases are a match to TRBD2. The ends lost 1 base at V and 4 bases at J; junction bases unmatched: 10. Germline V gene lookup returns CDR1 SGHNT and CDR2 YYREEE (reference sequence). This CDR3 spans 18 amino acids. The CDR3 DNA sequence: TGTGCCAGCAGCTTGATTCTAGCGGGGGGGCGTGGTCCAGATACGCAGTATTTT. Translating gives CASSLILAGGRGPDTQYF.

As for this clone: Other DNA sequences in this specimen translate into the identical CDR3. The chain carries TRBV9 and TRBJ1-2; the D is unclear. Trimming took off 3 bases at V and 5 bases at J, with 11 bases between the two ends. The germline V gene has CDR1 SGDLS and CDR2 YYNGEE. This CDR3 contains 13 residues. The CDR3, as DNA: TGTGCCAGCAGCGACCGGACGGGGTATGGCTACACCTTC. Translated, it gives CASSDRTGYGYTF.

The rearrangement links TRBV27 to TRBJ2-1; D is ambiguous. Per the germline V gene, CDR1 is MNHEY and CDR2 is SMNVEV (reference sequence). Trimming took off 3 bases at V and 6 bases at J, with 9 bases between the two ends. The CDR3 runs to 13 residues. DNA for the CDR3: TGTGCCAGCAGTTTGATAGCCCGCAATGAGCAGTTCTTC. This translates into CASSLIARNEQFF.

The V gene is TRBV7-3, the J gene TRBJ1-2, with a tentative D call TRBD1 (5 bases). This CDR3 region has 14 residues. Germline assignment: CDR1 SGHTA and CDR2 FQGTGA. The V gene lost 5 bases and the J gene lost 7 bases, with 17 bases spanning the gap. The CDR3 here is CASSLPGGLGGYTF. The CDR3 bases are TGTGCCAGCAGCCTCCCCGGGGGACTGGGTGGCTACACCTTC.

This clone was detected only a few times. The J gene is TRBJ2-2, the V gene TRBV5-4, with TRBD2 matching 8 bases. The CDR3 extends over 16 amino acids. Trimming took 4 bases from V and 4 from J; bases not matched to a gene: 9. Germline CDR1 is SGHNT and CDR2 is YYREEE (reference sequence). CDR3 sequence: CASSPARGGPTGELFF. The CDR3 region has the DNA TGTGCCAGCAGCCCAGCTCGGGGGGGCCCCACCGGGGAGCTGTTTTTT.

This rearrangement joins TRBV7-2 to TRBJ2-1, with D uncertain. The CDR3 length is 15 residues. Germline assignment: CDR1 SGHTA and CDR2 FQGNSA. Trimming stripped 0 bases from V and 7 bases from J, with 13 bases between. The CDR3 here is CASSLAVATANEQFF. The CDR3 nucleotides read TGTGCCAGCAGCTTAGCCGTCGCGACTGCTAATGAGCAGTTCTTC. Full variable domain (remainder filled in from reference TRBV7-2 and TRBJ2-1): GAGVSQSPSNKVTEKGKDVELRCDPISGHTALYWYRQSLGQGLEFLIYFQGNSAPDKSGLPSDRFSAERTGGSVSTLTIQRTQQEDSAVYLCASSLAVATANEQFFGPGTRLTVL.

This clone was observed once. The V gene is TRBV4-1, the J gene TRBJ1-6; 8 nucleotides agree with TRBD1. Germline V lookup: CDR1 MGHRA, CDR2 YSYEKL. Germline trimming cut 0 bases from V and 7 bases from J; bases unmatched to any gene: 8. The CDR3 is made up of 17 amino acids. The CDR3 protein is CASSQETQGARNSPLHF. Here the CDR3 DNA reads TGCGCCAGCAGCCAAGAGACTCAGGGGGCGAGGAATTCACCCCTCCACTTT.

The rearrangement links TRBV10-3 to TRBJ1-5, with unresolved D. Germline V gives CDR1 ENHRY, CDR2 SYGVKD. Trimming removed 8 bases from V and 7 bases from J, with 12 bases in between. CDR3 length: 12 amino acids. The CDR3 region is CAIAGPGQPQHF. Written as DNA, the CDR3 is TGTGCCATCGCGGGCCCAGGCCAGCCCCAGCATTTT.

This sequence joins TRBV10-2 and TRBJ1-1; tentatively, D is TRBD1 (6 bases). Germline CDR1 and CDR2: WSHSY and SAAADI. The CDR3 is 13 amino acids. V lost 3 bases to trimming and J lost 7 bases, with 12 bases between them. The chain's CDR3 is CASSDRGAGEAFF. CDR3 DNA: TGCGCCAGCAGTGATCGGGGGGCTGGTGAAGCTTTCTTT.

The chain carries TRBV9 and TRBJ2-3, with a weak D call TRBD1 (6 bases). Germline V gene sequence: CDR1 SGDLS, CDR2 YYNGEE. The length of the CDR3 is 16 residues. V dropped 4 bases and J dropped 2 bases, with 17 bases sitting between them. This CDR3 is CASSLSPWDTTDTQYF. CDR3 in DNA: TGTGCCAGCAGCCTCTCACCGTGGGACACCACAGATACGCAGTATTTT.

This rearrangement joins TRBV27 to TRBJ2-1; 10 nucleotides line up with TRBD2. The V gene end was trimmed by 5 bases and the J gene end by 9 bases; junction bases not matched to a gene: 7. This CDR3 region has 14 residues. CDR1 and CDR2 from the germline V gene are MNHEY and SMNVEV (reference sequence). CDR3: CASSVPSGGGEQFF. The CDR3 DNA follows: TGTGCCAGCAGTGTGCCGAGCGGGGGGGGTGAGCAGTTCTTC.

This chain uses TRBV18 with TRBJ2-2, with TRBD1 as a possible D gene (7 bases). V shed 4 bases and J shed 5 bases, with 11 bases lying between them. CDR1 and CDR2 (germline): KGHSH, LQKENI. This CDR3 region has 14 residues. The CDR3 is CASSQAGQTGELFF. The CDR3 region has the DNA TGTGCCAGCTCACAGGCGGGACAGACCGGGGAGCTGTTTTTT.

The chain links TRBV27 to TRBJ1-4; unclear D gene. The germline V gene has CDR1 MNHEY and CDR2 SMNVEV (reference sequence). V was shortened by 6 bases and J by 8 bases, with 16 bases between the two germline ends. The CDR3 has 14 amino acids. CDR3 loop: CASSPSWGGEKLFF. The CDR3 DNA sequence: TGTGCCAGCAGCCCGTCTTGGGGAGGAGAAAAACTGTTTTTT. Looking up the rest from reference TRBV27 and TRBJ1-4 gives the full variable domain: EAQVTQNPRYLITVTGKKLTVTCSQNMNHEYMSWYRQDPGLGLRQIYYSMNVEVTDKGDVPEGYKVSRKEKRNFPLILESPSPNQTSLYFCASSPSWGGEKLFFGSGTQLSVL.

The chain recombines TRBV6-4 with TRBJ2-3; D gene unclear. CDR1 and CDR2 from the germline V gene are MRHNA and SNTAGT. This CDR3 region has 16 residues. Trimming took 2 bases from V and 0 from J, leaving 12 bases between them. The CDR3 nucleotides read TGTGCCAGCAGTGACCTCCTGGCCGGGAGCACAGATACGCAGTATTTT. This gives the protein CASSDLLAGSTDTQYF.

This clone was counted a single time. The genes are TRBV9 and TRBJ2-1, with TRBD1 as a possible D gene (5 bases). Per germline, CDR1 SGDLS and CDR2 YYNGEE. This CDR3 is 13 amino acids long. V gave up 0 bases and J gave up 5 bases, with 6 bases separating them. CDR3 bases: TGTGCCAGCAGCGTAGGGACAAACAATGAGCAGTTCTTC. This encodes CASSVGTNNEQFF.

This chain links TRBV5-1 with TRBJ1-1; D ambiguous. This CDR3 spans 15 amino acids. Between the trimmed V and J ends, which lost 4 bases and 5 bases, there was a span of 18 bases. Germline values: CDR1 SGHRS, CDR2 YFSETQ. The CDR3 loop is CASSQYGTQDTEAFF. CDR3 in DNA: TGCGCCAGCAGCCAGTATGGCACCCAGGATACTGAAGCTTTCTTT.

DNA of the CDR3: TGTGCCAGCAGTCGGGGGGGGCTCTACAATGAGCAGTTCTTC. Translation gives CASSRGGLYNEQFF. The chain is built from TRBV2 and TRBJ2-1; 8 bases line up with TRBD2. The germline gives CDR1 SNHLY, CDR2 FYNNEI. This CDR3 spans 14 amino acids. Trimming cost V 5 bases and J 3 bases; bases outside gene matches: 3.

In nucleotides, the CDR3 is TGTGCCAGCAGCCCTTGGGGAGAGGGAACTGAAGCTTTCTTT. Translating gives CASSPWGEGTEAFF. This chain links TRBV7-9 with TRBJ1-1; D is undetermined. CDR1 and CDR2 from the germline V gene are SEHNR and FQNEAQ (reference sequence). The V gene lost 5 bases and the J gene lost 5 bases, with 15 bases spanning the gap. The CDR3 runs to 14 residues.

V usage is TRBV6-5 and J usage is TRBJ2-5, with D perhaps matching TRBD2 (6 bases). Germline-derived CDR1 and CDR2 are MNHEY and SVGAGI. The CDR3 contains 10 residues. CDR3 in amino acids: CVVGGETQYF. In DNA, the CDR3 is TGTGTCGTGGGGGGAGAGACCCAGTACTTC.

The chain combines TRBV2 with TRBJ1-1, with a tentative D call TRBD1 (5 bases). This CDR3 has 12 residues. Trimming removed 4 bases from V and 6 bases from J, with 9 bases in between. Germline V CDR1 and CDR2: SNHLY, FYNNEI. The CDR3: CASSGAGPEAFF. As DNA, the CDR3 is TGTGCCAGCAGTGGGGCAGGGCCTGAAGCTTTCTTT.

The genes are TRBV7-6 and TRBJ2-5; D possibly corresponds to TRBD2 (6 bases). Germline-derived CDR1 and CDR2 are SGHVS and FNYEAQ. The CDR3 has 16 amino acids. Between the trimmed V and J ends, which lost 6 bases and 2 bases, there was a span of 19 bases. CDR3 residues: CASSYRGAGGQETQYF. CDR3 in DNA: TGTGCCAGCAGTTACCGAGGAGCGGGTGGTCAAGAGACCCAGTACTTC.